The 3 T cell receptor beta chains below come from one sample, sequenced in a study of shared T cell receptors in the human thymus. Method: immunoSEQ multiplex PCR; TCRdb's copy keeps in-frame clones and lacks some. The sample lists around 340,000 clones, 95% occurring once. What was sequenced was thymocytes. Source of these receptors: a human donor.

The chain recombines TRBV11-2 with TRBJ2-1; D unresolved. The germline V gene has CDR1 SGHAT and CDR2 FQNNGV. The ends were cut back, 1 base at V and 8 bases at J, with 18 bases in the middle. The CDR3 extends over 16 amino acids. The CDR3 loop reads CASSLVVVPTWYEQFF. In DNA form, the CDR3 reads TGTGCCAGCAGCTTAGTCGTGGTTCCCACATGGTATGAGCAGTTCTTC.

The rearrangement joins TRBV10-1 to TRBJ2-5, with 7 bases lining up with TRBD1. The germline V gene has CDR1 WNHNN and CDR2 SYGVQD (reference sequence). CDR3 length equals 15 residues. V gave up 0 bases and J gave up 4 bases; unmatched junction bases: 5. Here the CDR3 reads CASSESDRELETQYF. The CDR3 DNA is TGCGCCAGCAGTGAGTCAGACAGGGAGCTAGAGACCCAGTACTTC.

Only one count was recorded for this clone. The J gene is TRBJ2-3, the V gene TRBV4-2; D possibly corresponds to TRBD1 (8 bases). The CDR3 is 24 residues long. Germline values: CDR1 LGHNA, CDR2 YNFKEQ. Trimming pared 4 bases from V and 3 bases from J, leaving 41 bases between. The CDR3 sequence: CASSPMGPQGARSRSGISTDTQYF. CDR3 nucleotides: TGTGCCAGCAGCCCTATGGGGCCTCAGGGGGCGAGGTCCCGGAGCGGGATTAGTACAGATACGCAGTATTTT.